One TCR beta chain is described in this entry. This specimen comes from a study of blood T cell repertoires in COVID-19. Study as a whole: Italy, Spain and the United States were the sources of the convalescent and acute COVID-19 samples.

Per the study methods: The assay estimated nucleated cells by amplifying reference gene primers. Measured with immunoSEQ multiplex PCR; TCRdb has only the in-frame clones, and not every one. The V and J calls and the clone size are those of that table, but D and trimming were determined from the DNA. This table has approximately 170,000 clones, 80% to 90% appearing once. Material for sequencing was peripheral blood. The origin of this receptor is a man aged 25-40 years with acute or convalescent COVID-19.

CDR3 residues: CASRPGQGAFEQFF. CDR3 coding DNA: TGTGCCAGCAGGCCGGGACAGGGGGCATTTGAGCAGTTCTTC. The chain links TRBV2 to TRBJ2-1, with 12 bases that match TRBD1. Germline-derived CDR1 and CDR2 are SNHLY and FYNNEI. V lost 6 bases and J lost 9; bases outside the gene matches: 6. The CDR3 sequence is 14 residues long.